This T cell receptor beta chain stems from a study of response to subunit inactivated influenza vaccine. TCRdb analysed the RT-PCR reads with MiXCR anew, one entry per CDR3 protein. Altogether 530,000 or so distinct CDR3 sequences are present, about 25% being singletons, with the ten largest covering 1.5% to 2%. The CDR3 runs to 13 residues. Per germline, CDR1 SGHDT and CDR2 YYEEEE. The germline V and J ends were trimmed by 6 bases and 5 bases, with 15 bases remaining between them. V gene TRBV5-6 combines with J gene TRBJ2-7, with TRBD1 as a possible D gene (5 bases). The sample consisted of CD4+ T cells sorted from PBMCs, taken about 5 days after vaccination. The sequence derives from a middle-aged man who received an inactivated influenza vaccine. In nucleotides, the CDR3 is TGTGCCAGCACTAAACCCGCGACAGACGAGCAGTACTTC. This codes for CASTKPATDEQYF.